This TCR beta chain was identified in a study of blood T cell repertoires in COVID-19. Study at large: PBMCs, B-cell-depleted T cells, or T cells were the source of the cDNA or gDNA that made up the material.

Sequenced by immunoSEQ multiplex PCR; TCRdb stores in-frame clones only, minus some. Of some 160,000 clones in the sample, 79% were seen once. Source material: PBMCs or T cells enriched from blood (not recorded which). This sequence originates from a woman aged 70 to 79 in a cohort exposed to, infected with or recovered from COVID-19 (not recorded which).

CDR3 sequence: CASSIGQGRYF. CDR3 nucleotides: TGTGCCAGTAGTATCGGACAGGGAAGGTATTTT. The V call is TRBV19, the J call TRBJ2-3; 8 nucleotides align to TRBD1. Germline values: CDR1 LNHDA, CDR2 SQIVND (reference sequence). The CDR3 loop spans 11 amino acids. The V segment lost 3 bases and the J segment 14 bases; nucleotides outside the gene matches: 4.